What follows are 19 T cell receptor beta chains derived from one specimen sequenced in a study of T-cell memory formation after mild COVID-19. TCRdb independently ran MiXCR on the 5' RACE reads; one entry per CDR3 protein. The data contain 150,000 to 200,000 distinct CDR3 sequences, roughly 11% of them singletons. The specimen was PBMCs or a T cell subset sorted from them (not recorded which). Every receptor here comes from a man younger than 35 who had mild COVID-19 (a few samples of this study predate the infection). Cell type and time point are not known.

This clonotype was counted between two and nine times. The rearrangement uses TRBV4-1 and TRBJ2-4, with D tentatively TRBD2 (6 bases). The CDR3 has 12 amino acids. Germline values: CDR1 MGHRA, CDR2 YSYEKL. V was shortened by 3 bases and J by 14 bases, with 14 bases between the two germline ends. The CDR3 DNA is TGCGCCAGCAGCCACAGTCGGGGCGGGAAGTACTTC. This sequence encodes CASSHSRGGKYF.

This clonotype was counted only a few times. The CDR3 here is CSAPKAGGSTDTQYF. The DNA for the CDR3 is TGCAGTGCTCCAAAAGCGGGGGGTAGCACAGATACGCAGTATTTT. The chain is built from TRBV20-1 and TRBJ2-3, with TRBD2 identical over 9 bases. CDR3 length: 15 amino acids. The germline V gene encodes CDR1 DFQATT and CDR2 SNEGSKA (reference sequence). The junction had 6 bases not matched to a gene; V was cut back by 5 bases and J by 0 bases.

The rearrangement uses TRBV9 and TRBJ1-5, with D possibly matching TRBD1 (6 bases). The CDR3 length is 15 residues. Trimming took off 4 bases at V and 5 bases at J, with 16 bases between the two ends. From germline, CDR1 is SGDLS and CDR2 YYNGEE. The CDR3 protein is CASSREGGTHQPQHF. For the CDR3, the DNA is TGTGCCAGCAGCAGAGAGGGGGGAACTCATCAGCCCCAGCATTTT.

Comments on this clonotype: A much larger clone differs from this one at a single base, so this may be a read error. The rearrangement links TRBV4-3 to TRBJ1-5; no clear D. V was shortened by 0 bases and J by 9 bases, with 6 bases between the two germline ends. Germline V gene lookup returns CDR1 LGHNA and CDR2 YSLEER. This CDR3 spans 12 amino acids. The CDR3 DNA reads as TGCGCCAGCAGCCAAGAGGGTCGGCCCCAGCATTTT. Protein sequence: CASSQEGRPQHF.

This clonotype was counted only a few times. The gene calls are TRBV2 and TRBJ2-1; D might be TRBD1 (5 bases). This CDR3 is built from 11 residues. CDR1 SNHLY and CDR2 FYNNEI come from the germline V gene. V gave up 4 bases and J gave up 10 bases, with 8 bases separating them. CDR3 DNA sequence: TGTGCCAGCAGTGGGGGCCGGGAGCAGTTCTTC. It specifies CASSGGREQFF.

This clonotype was detected a few times. The gene calls are TRBV7-2 and TRBJ2-5; 9 nucleotides agree with TRBD2. Unmatched junction bases numbered 5, after V lost 5 bases and J lost 4 bases. In germline, CDR1 is SGHTA, CDR2 FQGNSA. The CDR3 is 14 residues long. The CDR3 region is CASSLKAGGETQYF. Here the CDR3 DNA reads TGTGCCAGCAGCCTCAAAGCGGGGGGAGAGACCCAGTACTTC.

This chain uses TRBV3-1 with TRBJ1-4; D not certain. Germline assignment: CDR1 LGHDT and CDR2 YNNKEL (reference sequence). Trimming pared 0 bases from V and 8 bases from J, leaving 10 bases between. CDR3 length: 14 amino acids. CDR3 in amino acids: CASSQENGMEKLFF. The CDR3 bases are TGTGCCAGCAGCCAAGAGAATGGAATGGAAAAACTGTTTTTT.

The sample holds a few counts of this clonotype. A clone one base away is much larger, so this may be a read error. The gene calls are TRBV4-1 and TRBJ2-5; 9 positions agree with TRBD2. The CDR3 sequence is 15 residues long. In germline, CDR1 is MGHRA, CDR2 YSYEKL. Losses at the gene ends were 1 base for V and 1 base for J; bases not matched to a gene: 1. The CDR3 spells CASSQATSGQETQYF. The CDR3 coding sequence is TGCGCCAGCAGCCAAGCGACTAGCGGCCAAGAGACCCAGTACTTC.

The V call is TRBV29-1, the J call TRBJ1-1, with D possibly being TRBD1 (5 bases). CDR3 length: 13 residues. The V and J ends lost 6 bases and 1 base respectively, with 12 bases between them. CDR1 and CDR2 from the germline V gene are SQVTM and ANQGSEA. CDR3 in DNA: TGCAGCGTCCGCGGGACGGAGAACACTGAAGCTTTCTTT. It is translated as CSVRGTENTEAFF.

There are many counts of this clonotype. The gene calls are TRBV5-1 and TRBJ1-2; weak D call: TRBD1 (5 bases). The CDR3 runs to 13 residues. From germline, CDR1 is SGHRS and CDR2 YFSETQ. V lost 5 bases to trimming and J lost 3 bases, with 11 bases between them. The CDR3 loop is CASRQVLDYGYTF. CDR3 sequence (DNA): TGCGCCAGCAGACAGGTTCTGGACTATGGCTACACCTTC.

This clonotype came up a few times. The chain uses TRBV7-9 and TRBJ1-2; TRBD1 matches at 7 bases. V shed 0 bases, J shed 8 bases, and the junction held 9 bases outside the gene matches. The CDR3 contains 15 residues. Germline CDR1 is SEHNR and CDR2 is FQNEAQ (reference sequence). The CDR3 bases are TGTGCCAGCAGCTTAGCCGGACAGGCAATGGGAGGCTACACCTTC. Translation: CASSLAGQAMGGYTF.

The J gene is TRBJ1-2, the V gene TRBV6-1; D may be TRBD1 (6 bases). CDR3 length: 14 residues. The V end lost 4 bases, the J end lost 6 bases, and 15 bases lay between the germline ends. Looked up from germline, CDR1 is MNHNS and CDR2 is SASEGT. The chain's CDR3 is CASSAVQGVHGYTF. The CDR3 DNA reads TGTGCCAGCAGTGCCGTACAGGGAGTTCATGGCTACACCTTC.

This clonotype has at least ten counts. V and J are TRBV9 and TRBJ2-5; 13 nucleotides line up with TRBD2. This CDR3 is built from 15 residues. The ends lost 0 bases at V and 4 bases at J; junction bases unmatched: 0. Germline V gene data show CDR1 as SGDLS and CDR2 as YYNGEE. As DNA, the CDR3 is TGTGCCAGCAGCGTAGGGACTAGCGGGGGAGAGACCCAGTACTTC. The encoded protein is CASSVGTSGGETQYF.

In its sample, this clonotype was seen a few times. This sequence joins TRBV28 and TRBJ1-2, with unresolved D. Trimming cost V 8 bases and J 3 bases, with 7 bases left between them. Germline CDR1 is MDHEN and CDR2 is SYDVKM. This CDR3 has 11 amino acids. The CDR3 reads CASGAYYGYTF. The CDR3 nucleotides are TGTGCCAGCGGAGCCTACTATGGCTACACCTTC.

J is TRBJ2-5 and V is TRBV28; 7 bases are shared with TRBD1. The CDR3 loop spans 15 amino acids. After removal of 6 bases from V and 5 bases from J, the junction contained 12 bases not matched to a gene. In germline, CDR1 is MDHEN, CDR2 SYDVKM. For the CDR3, the DNA is TGTGCCAGCAGCTTTCCCAACACAGGGGTCGAGACCCAGTACTTC. It yields the protein CASSFPNTGVETQYF.

This clonotype was seen a few times. J is TRBJ2-4 and V is TRBV4-3; no firm D call. The CDR3 contains 13 residues. V was trimmed by 1 base and J by 3 bases, leaving 4 bases between them. CDR1 is LGHNA, CDR2 YSLEER, per germline. For the CDR3, the DNA is TGCGCCAGCAGCCAAGTTATCAAAAACATTCAGTACTTC. This translates into CASSQVIKNIQYF.

This clonotype was observed at least ten times. V and J are TRBV6-4 and TRBJ2-1, with 8 bases aligning to TRBD2. Germline CDR1 reads MRHNA; CDR2 reads SNTAGT. V shed 6 bases, J shed 10 bases, and the junction held 14 bases outside the gene matches. The CDR3 consists of 15 residues. CDR3 amino acids: CASSEGPSGGTEQFF. CDR3 in DNA: TGTGCCAGCAGCGAAGGGCCCAGCGGGGGCACGGAGCAGTTCTTC.

The table lists this clonotype with a few counts. The chain carries TRBV9 and TRBJ2-1, with D possibly being TRBD2 (6 bases). The CDR3 has 17 amino acids. Germline V gene data show CDR1 as SGDLS and CDR2 as YYNGEE. V lost 0 bases and J 5 bases, leaving 18 bases between the germline ends. CDR3 loop: CASSVAGGEILHNEQFF. CDR3 nucleotides: TGTGCCAGCAGCGTAGCGGGCGGGGAAATTCTCCACAATGAGCAGTTCTTC.

This clonotype was detected only a few times. V gene TRBV6-2 or TRBV6-3 combines with J gene TRBJ1-4, with D possibly being TRBD1 (5 bases). This CDR3 is 13 amino acids long. Germline-derived CDR1 and CDR2 are MNHEY and SVGEGT. V gave up 10 bases and J gave up 3 bases, with 12 bases separating them. The CDR3 here is CATHRNSNEKLFF. Here the CDR3 DNA reads TGTGCCACGCACAGGAATTCTAATGAAAAACTGTTTTTT.